The 22 T cell receptor beta chains below all came from one sample that was sequenced in a study of cytomegalovirus exposure and HLA in healthy donors. PCR primers comprised 60 Vbeta and 13 Jbeta primers. Assay used: immunoSEQ multiplex PCR; TCRdb lists only in-frame clones, some missing. The repertoire holds 110,000 or so clones, with over 70% as singletons. The sequenced material came from PBMCs. These receptors were collected from a male donor in good health and CMV-seronegative.

This chain links TRBV19 with TRBJ2-1; TRBD2 agrees at 7 bases. With V trimmed by 6 bases and J by 6 bases, 8 bases remained unmatched. Germline values: CDR1 LNHDA, CDR2 SQIVND (reference sequence). This CDR3 contains 14 residues. The CDR3 DNA sequence: TGTGCCAGTAGCATGGGGGGGGAACCCAATGAGCAGTTCTTC. It yields the protein CASSMGGEPNEQFF. Based on the CDR3 plus reference TRBV19 and TRBJ2-1, the full variable domain is DGGITQSPKYLFRKEGQNVTLSCEQNLNHDAMYWYRQDPGQGLRLIYYSQIVNDFQKGDIAEGYSVSREKKESFPLTVTSAQKNPTAFYLCASSMGGEPNEQFFGPGTRLTVL.

The chain recombines TRBV4-3 with TRBJ2-5; 7 positions match TRBD2. The end of the DNA aligns better with TRBJ2-7, so the J call may be wrong. This CDR3 is 15 amino acids long. In germline, CDR1 is LGHNA, CDR2 YSLEER. In DNA, the CDR3 is TGCGCCAGCAGCCAACGCGGGGCGGGAGTCTACGAGCAGTACTTC. The encoded protein is CASSQRGAGVYEQYF.

This rearrangement joins TRBV5-1 to TRBJ2-2, with 11 bases fitting TRBD1. Germline assignment: CDR1 SGHRS and CDR2 YFSETQ. V trimming: 7 bases; J trimming: 5 bases; junction bases outside the gene matches: 10. CDR3 length equals 16 residues. CDR3 amino acids: CASFPGTGGWTGELFF. The CDR3 DNA reads as TGCGCCAGCTTCCCAGGGACAGGGGGTTGGACCGGGGAGCTGTTTTTT.

This chain joins TRBV15 and TRBJ2-3, with a tentative D call TRBD1 (5 bases). Deletions cut 4 bases from V and 2 bases from J, with 10 bases between. From germline, CDR1 is LNHNV and CDR2 YYDKDF (reference sequence). CDR3 length equals 14 residues. The CDR3 DNA sequence: TGTGCCACCAGCACCGACAGATACACAGATACGCAGTATTTT. Protein product: CATSTDRYTDTQYF.

The sample holds one count of this clone. Here the CDR3 reads CASSQTGFTGELFF. The CDR3 bases are TGTGCCAGCAGCCAAACAGGGTTCACCGGGGAGCTGTTTTTT. The rearrangement joins TRBV14 to TRBJ2-2, with a weak D call TRBD1 (6 bases). The CDR3 sequence is 14 residues long. Germline CDR1 SGHDN, CDR2 FVKESK. V was trimmed by 2 bases and J by 4 bases, leaving 8 bases between them.

The rearrangement links TRBV29-1 to TRBJ2-7, with TRBD2 matching over 11 bases. This CDR3 region has 14 residues. J lost 7 bases, V lost 4 bases, and 9 bases had no gene match. Germline CDR1 is SQVTM and CDR2 is ANQGSEA. The DNA for the CDR3 is TGCAGCGTTGTGATACTAGCGGGAGATGGAGAGCAGTACTTC. It codes for CSVVILAGDGEQYF.

The rearrangement joins TRBV21-1 to TRBJ2-5; no DNA check was done on the table's D call, TRBD1. TRBV21-1 is a listed pseudogene. The CDR3 length is 18 residues. Here the CDR3 reads CASSNADSPLHPKETQYF. In DNA, the CDR3 is TGTGCCAGCAGCAATGCTGACAGTCCCCTGCACCCAAAAGAGACCCAGTACTTC.

This clone was observed a handful of times. V and J are TRBV30 and TRBJ2-7; D gene ambiguous. Germline CDR1 and CDR2: GTSNPN and SVGIG (reference sequence). This CDR3 has 15 amino acids. Trimming removed 7 bases from V and 4 bases from J, with 23 bases in between. Written as DNA, the CDR3 is TGTGCCTTTTTTTTCAAGCAGAAGGCGGCATACGAGCAGTACTTC. Amino acid sequence: CAFFFKQKAAYEQYF.

J is TRBJ2-3 and V is TRBV11-3, with D possibly matching TRBD1 (6 bases). Per germline, CDR1 SGHNT and CDR2 YENEEA. This CDR3 comprises 14 residues. The germline V and J ends were trimmed by 5 bases and 2 bases, with 11 bases remaining between them. CDR3 in DNA: TGTGCCAGCAGCCGGGACACCAACACAGATACGCAGTATTTT. Translated: CASSRDTNTDTQYF.

J is TRBJ2-7 and V is TRBV9, with D hard to call. Germline lookup yields CDR1 SGDLS and CDR2 YYNGEE. This CDR3 region has 13 residues. V was trimmed by 2 bases and J by 7 bases, leaving 13 bases between them. The CDR3 DNA sequence: TGTGCCAGCAGCGTCGACTCAACCTTGGAGCAGTACTTC. Protein sequence: CASSVDSTLEQYF. The whole variable domain, filled in from reference TRBV9 and TRBJ2-7, reads DSGVTQTPKHLITATGQRVTLRCSPRSGDLSVYWYQQSLDQGLQFLIQYYNGEERAKGNILERFSAQQFPDLHSELNLSSLELGDSALYFCASSVDSTLEQYFGPGTRLTVT.

This clone showed up just a few times. This chain links TRBV4-3 with TRBJ2-2; 8 bases map to TRBD1. The CDR3 consists of 15 residues. Trimming cost V 3 bases and J 5 bases; bases outside gene matches: 5. CDR1 is LGHNA, CDR2 YSLEER, per germline. Written as DNA, the CDR3 is TGCGCCAGCAGCCACGGGACAGGAAGTACCGGGGAGCTGTTTTTT. Protein sequence: CASSHGTGSTGELFF.

This rearrangement joins TRBV7-3 to TRBJ2-3; 7 nucleotides line up with TRBD2. The trim removed 2 bases at V and 6 bases at J, leaving 5 bases unmatched. The CDR3 has 14 amino acids. In germline, CDR1 is SGHTA, CDR2 FQGTGA. The CDR3 protein is CASSLVGGPDTQYF. In DNA, the CDR3 is TGTGCCAGCAGCTTAGTGGGAGGGCCGGATACGCAGTATTTT.

The chain has TRBV5-1 and TRBJ2-2; no clear D gene. Trimming removed 4 bases from V and 4 bases from J, with 8 bases in between. Germline CDR1 and CDR2: SGHRS and YFSETQ. The length of the CDR3 is 13 residues. CDR3: CASSLLSTGELFF. Written as DNA, the CDR3 is TGCGCCAGCAGCCTCCTCTCCACCGGGGAGCTGTTTTTT.

This rearrangement joins TRBV7-6 to TRBJ2-1; TRBD2 aligns across 9 bases. Germline loops: CDR1 SGHVS, CDR2 FNYEAQ. V lost 1 base and J lost 9; bases outside the gene matches: 13. This CDR3 is built from 17 residues. CDR3 in DNA: TGTGCCAGCAGCTTAGGGGGCGTCGCGGGGGGGGAGACTGAGCAGTTCTTC. Its protein is CASSLGGVAGGETEQFF.

The chain employs TRBV29-1 and TRBJ2-7; possible D gene TRBD1, 5 bases. V was pared by 4 bases and J by 0 bases, with 7 bases between. In germline, CDR1 is SQVTM, CDR2 ANQGSEA. The CDR3 contains 12 residues. In DNA form, the CDR3 reads TGCAGCGTTGGACAGCCCTCCTACGAGCAGTACTTC. Its protein is CSVGQPSYEQYF.

The genes are TRBV28 and TRBJ1-1; 7 bases are a match to TRBD1. The CDR3 contains 15 residues. The germline gives CDR1 MDHEN, CDR2 SYDVKM. V trimming: 1 base; J trimming: 0 bases; junction bases outside the gene matches: 2. The CDR3 region has the DNA TGTGCCAGCAGTTTATCACAGGGGATGAACACTGAAGCTTTCTTT. This encodes CASSLSQGMNTEAFF. Filled out from reference TRBV28 and TRBJ1-1, the complete variable domain reads DVKVTQSSRYLVKRTGEKVFLECVQDMDHENMFWYRQDPGLGLRLIYFSYDVKMKEKGDIPEGYSVSREKKERFSLILESASTNQTSMYLCASSLSQGMNTEAFFGQGTRLTVV.

This clone was recorded a few times. The chain carries TRBV29-1 and TRBJ1-2; maybe TRBD1 (6 bases). The CDR3 is 14 amino acids. Trimming removed 6 bases at V and 2 bases at J, with 16 bases between. Looked up from germline, CDR1 is SQVTM and CDR2 is ANQGSEA. The CDR3 spells CSVADPQGNYGYTF. The CDR3 region has the DNA TGCAGCGTCGCCGATCCACAGGGAAACTATGGCTACACCTTC. The full variable domain, its missing parts supplied by reference TRBV29-1 and TRBJ1-2, is SAVISQKPSRDICQRGTSLTIQCQVDSQVTMMFWYRQQPGQSLTLIATANQGSEATYESGFVIDKFPISRPNLTFSTLTVSNMSPEDSSIYLCSVADPQGNYGYTFGSGTRLTVV.

The gene calls are TRBV2 and TRBJ2-5, with TRBD1 matching 7 bases. V was pared by 4 bases and J by 5 bases, with 7 bases of the junction left unmatched. The CDR3 has 14 amino acids. CDR1 is SNHLY and CDR2 is FYNNEI in the germline V gene. CDR3 bases: TGTGCCAGCAGTGCGAATCGACAGGGCGAGACCCAGTACTTC. It is translated as CASSANRQGETQYF.

This chain joins TRBV5-1 and TRBJ2-3, with 8 positions matching TRBD2. V gave up 4 bases and J gave up 4 bases; unmatched junction bases: 14. CDR3 length: 17 amino acids. Germline V gene sequence: CDR1 SGHRS, CDR2 YFSETQ. CDR3 coding DNA: TGCGCCAGCAGCCCCCCCGTTGAAGCGGGAGCATCAGATACGCAGTATTTT. Translating gives CASSPPVEAGASDTQYF.

The chain combines TRBV9 with TRBJ2-1, with D tentatively TRBD1 (6 bases). The CDR3 contains 15 residues. CDR1 and CDR2 from the germline V gene are SGDLS and YYNGEE. Trimming took 0 bases from V and 2 from J, leaving 9 bases between them. The CDR3 protein is CASSVDQGPYNEQFF. DNA for the CDR3: TGTGCCAGCAGCGTAGACCAGGGGCCCTACAATGAGCAGTTCTTC.

Worth noting for this clone: Other DNA sequences in the same sample also yield this CDR3. The genes are TRBV27 and TRBJ2-7; 12 bases agree with TRBD2. Germline CDR1 reads MNHEY; CDR2 reads SMNVEV (reference sequence). V lost 4 bases and J lost 3; bases outside the gene matches: 7. CDR3 length: 16 amino acids. The DNA of the CDR3 is TGTGCCAGCAGTTCACGAACTAGCGGGAGGTTCTACGAGCAGTACTTC. Its protein is CASSSRTSGRFYEQYF.

The genes are TRBV6-5 and TRBJ2-5; unclear D gene. V was clipped by 5 bases and J by 11 bases, with 18 bases between them. This CDR3 has 13 residues. Looked up from germline, CDR1 is MNHEY and CDR2 is SVGAGI. The CDR3 reads CASSAMSDQKQYF. CDR3 DNA sequence: TGTGCCAGCAGTGCGATGTCTGATCAAAAGCAGTACTTC.